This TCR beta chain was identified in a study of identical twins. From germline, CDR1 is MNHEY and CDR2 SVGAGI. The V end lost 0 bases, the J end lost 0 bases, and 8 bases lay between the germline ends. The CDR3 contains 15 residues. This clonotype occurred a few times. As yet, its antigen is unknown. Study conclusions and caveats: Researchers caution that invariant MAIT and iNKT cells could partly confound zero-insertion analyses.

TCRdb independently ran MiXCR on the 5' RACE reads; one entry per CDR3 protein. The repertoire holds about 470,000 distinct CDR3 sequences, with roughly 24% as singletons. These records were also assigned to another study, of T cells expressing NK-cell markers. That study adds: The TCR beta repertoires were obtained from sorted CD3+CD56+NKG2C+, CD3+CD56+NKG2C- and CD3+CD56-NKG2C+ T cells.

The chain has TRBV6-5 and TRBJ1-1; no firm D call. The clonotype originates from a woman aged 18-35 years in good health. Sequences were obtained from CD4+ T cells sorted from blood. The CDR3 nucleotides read TGTGCCAGCAGTTACTCGCAGGTTATGAACACTGAAGCTTTCTTT. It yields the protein CASSYSQVMNTEAFF.